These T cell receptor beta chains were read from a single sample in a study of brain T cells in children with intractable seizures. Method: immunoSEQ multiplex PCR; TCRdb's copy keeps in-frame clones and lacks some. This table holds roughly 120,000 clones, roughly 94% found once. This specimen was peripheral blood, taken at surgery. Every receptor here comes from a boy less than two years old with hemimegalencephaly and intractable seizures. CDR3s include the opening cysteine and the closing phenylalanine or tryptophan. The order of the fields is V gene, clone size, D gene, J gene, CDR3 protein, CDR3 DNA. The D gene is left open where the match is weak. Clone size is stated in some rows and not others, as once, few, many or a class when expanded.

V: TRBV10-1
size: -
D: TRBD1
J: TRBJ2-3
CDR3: CASSDRDREADTQYF
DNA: TGCGCCAGCAGTGATCGGGACAGGGAGGCAGATACGCAGTATTTT

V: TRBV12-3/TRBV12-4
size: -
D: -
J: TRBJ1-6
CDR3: CASRPGSPLHF
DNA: TGTGCCAGCAGACCCGGTTCACCCCTCCACTTT

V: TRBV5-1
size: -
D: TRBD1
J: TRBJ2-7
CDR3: CASSSGTGGQYF
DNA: TGCGCCAGCAGCTCCGGGACAGGTGGACAGTACTTC

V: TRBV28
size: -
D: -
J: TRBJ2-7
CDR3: CASRPGLNEQYF
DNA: TGTGCCAGCAGGCCGGGGCTTAACGAGCAGTACTTC

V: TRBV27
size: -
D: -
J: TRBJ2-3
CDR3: CASSSRRSTDTQYF
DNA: TGTGCCAGCAGTTCTCGGAGGAGCACAGATACGCAGTATTTT

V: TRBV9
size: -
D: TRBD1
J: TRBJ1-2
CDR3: CASSVGDSSGYTF
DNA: TGTGCCAGCAGCGTAGGGGACAGTTCTGGCTACACCTTC

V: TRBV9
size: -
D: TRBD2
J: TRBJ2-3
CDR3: CASSVDSGSGDTQYF
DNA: TGTGCCAGCAGCGTAGACAGCGGGAGTGGAGATACGCAGTATTTT

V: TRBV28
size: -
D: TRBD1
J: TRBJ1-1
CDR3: CASSFLLGQGHTEAFF
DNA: TGTGCCAGCAGTTTCCTTCTGGGACAGGGTCACACTGAAGCTTTCTTT

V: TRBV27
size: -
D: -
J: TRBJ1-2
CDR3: CASSLYGGGSGYTF
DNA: TGTGCCAGCAGTTTATACGGCGGGGGGAGTGGCTACACCTTC

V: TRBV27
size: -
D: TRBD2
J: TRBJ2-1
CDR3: CASSLGIAGGGSYNEQFF
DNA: TGTGCCAGCAGTTTGGGGATAGCGGGAGGGGGGAGCTACAATGAGCAGTTCTTC

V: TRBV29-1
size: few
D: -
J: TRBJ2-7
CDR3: CSVEDPYYEQYF
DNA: TGCAGCGTTGAAGATCCTTACTACGAGCAGTACTTC

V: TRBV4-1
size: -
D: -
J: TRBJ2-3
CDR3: CASSQVGLYTQYF
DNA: TGCGCCAGCAGCCAAGTCGGGCTGTATACGCAGTATTTT

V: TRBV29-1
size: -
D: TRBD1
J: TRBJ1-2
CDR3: CSALITHRGDYGYTF
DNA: TGCAGCGCCCTAATCACTCACAGGGGAGACTATGGCTACACCTTC

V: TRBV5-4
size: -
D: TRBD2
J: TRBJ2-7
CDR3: CASSPGLAGGHEQYF
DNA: TGTGCCAGCAGCCCCGGACTAGCGGGAGGGCATGAGCAGTACTTC

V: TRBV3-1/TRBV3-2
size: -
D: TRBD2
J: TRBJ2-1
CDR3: CASSSGERGTYNEQFF
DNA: TGTGCCAGCAGCTCCGGGGAGCGGGGGACTTACAATGAGCAGTTCTTC

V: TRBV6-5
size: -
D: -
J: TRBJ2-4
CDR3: CASSYSRGLAKNIQYF
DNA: TGTGCCAGCAGTTACTCGAGGGGACTAGCCAAAAACATTCAGTACTTC

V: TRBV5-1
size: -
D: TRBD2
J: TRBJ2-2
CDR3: CASSFSGRNTGELFF
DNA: TGCGCCAGCAGCTTCAGCGGGAGGAACACCGGGGAGCTGTTTTTT

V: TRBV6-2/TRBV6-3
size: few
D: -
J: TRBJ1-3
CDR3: CASSPVAAGNTIYF
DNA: TGTGCCAGCAGCCCCGTCGCGGCTGGAAACACCATATATTTT